The clone carrying this T cell receptor (beta chain) was recorded once. This table comes from immunoSEQ multiplex PCR, and its TCRdb copy is limited to in-frame clones, with some not included. The data show 60,000 or so clones, 90% to 95% seen once. The CDR3 consists of 13 residues. Trimming left V 5 bases short and J 4 bases short, with 12 bases between. Germline assignment: CDR1 SGHRS and CDR2 YFSETQ. The sample comes from a study of T cell changes during pregnancy in multiple sclerosis. This chain links TRBV5-1 with TRBJ1-2; maybe TRBD1 (6 bases). This clonotype was sampled from a female donor with multiple sclerosis, enrolled in a pregnancy study. This material consisted of peripheral blood, taken in the first trimester of pregnancy. As DNA, the CDR3 is TGCGCCAGCAGTTTCGACAGGACCTATGGCTACACCTTC. This sequence encodes CASSFDRTYGYTF.